This section outlines one T cell receptor (beta chain) sequence together with its context. The antigen remains unidentified. A multiplex PCR was run with 60 Vbeta primers and 13 Jbeta primers. Assay: immunoSEQ multiplex PCR; the TCRdb copy retains only in-frame clones and omits some. The sample data list about 170,000 clones. V lost 6 bases to trimming and J lost 5 bases; unmatched junction nucleotides: 7. This CDR3 comprises 14 residues. CDR1 LNHDA and CDR2 SQIVND come from the germline V gene (reference sequence). This entry comes from a study of cytomegalovirus exposure and HLA in healthy donors. Study as a whole: Prior work identified 100 million to 130 million unique TCR beta sequences in 150 million to 200 million T cells. General study findings and limits: Trimming of TCR beta V- and J-genes showed a link, identified in a later analysis, to a missense DCLRE1C variant. The study designated about 160 TCR beta chains cytomegalovirus-associated.

The sequencing input was PBMCs. The TCR comes from a woman between 18 and 29 years old in good health and CMV-seropositive. V is TRBV19 and J is TRBJ2-5, with 9 bases fitting TRBD1. The CDR3 region is CASRPDRGRETQYF. As DNA, the CDR3 is TGTGCCAGTAGGCCAGACAGGGGGAGGGAGACCCAGTACTTC.